Listed here is a single TCR beta chain. This entry is derived from a study of blood T cell repertoires in COVID-19. The wider study: The cDNA or gDNA used as material had been derived from T cells, B-cell-depleted T cells, or PBMCs.

In the original workflow: Estimation of nucleated cell counts relied on the amplification of reference gene primers. Some clones are missing from TCRdb's copy, which holds only in-frame ones; the method was immunoSEQ multiplex PCR. V and J calls and clone size are as listed in that table; D and trimming were resolved from the DNA. The sample lists 100,000 to 150,000 clones; around four fifths were seen once. This CDR3 comprises 13 residues. The V gene lost 3 bases and the J gene lost 6 bases, with 9 bases spanning the gap. The sequencing sample was made of peripheral blood. The chain has TRBV12-3 or TRBV12-4 and TRBJ2-1; perhaps TRBD2 as D (6 bases). The source is an elderly man with active or convalescent COVID-19. CDR3 amino acids: CASSFTSTNEQFF. CDR3 nucleotides: TGTGCCAGCAGTTTTACTAGCACCAATGAGCAGTTCTTC.